The 8 T cell receptor beta chains given below trace back to one sample, sequenced in a study of T cells after yellow fever vaccination (dated by TCRdb to between 2017 and 2020). The treatment or condition label, read with the paper, signifies: live attenuated yellow fever vaccine strain. The protocol used for the library was 5' RACE. Data came from an Illumina NovaSeq 6000. TCRdb redid the processing of the public reads, applying fastp at Q25 and MiXCR, and retained in-frame beta chains. When rows share a CDR3 protein, they turn into one entry using the most common DNA and genes. Recorded for this sample are some 260,000 distinct CDR3 sequences; about 5% of them occurred a single time. In total, the top ten clones hold around 3.5% of the sample. The material sequenced was CD4+ T cells sorted from PBMCs, taken on the day of the yellow fever booster vaccination. The receptors stem from a man between 18 and 29 years old who received the YFV17D yellow fever vaccine.

The chain carries TRBV10-3 and TRBJ2-7, with TRBD2 matching 9 bases. Germline CDR1 reads ENHRY; CDR2 reads SYGVKD. The CDR3 is 14 residues long. Trimming at V came to 6 bases and at J to 2 bases, leaving 5 bases not matched to a gene. CDR3 loop: CAIRPGTSTYEQYF. The CDR3, as DNA: TGTGCCATCAGACCAGGGACTAGCACCTACGAGCAGTACTTC.

The chain combines TRBV7-9 with TRBJ2-3; TRBD2 aligns across 10 bases. This CDR3 has 16 residues. The trim removed 5 bases at V and 2 bases at J, leaving 7 bases unmatched. Germline V gene lookup returns CDR1 SEHNR and CDR2 FQNEAQ (reference sequence). The CDR3 DNA follows: TGTGCCAGCAGCCCCGCTAGCGGGGGCCACACAGATACGCAGTATTTT. Amino acids: CASSPASGGHTDTQYF. Full variable domain (outside the CDR3, taken from reference TRBV7-9 and TRBJ2-3): DTGVSQNPRHKITKRGQNVTFRCDPISEHNRLYWYRQTLGQGPEFLTYFQNEAQLEKSRLLSDRFSAERPKGSFSTLEIQRTEQGDSAMYLCASSPASGGHTDTQYFGPGTRLTVL.

The J gene is TRBJ2-5, the V gene TRBV6-5, with D unresolved. V was clipped by 5 bases and J by 0 bases, with 7 bases between them. In germline, CDR1 is MNHEY, CDR2 SVGAGI. The CDR3 is 13 residues long. CDR3 DNA: TGTGCCAGCAGTCTGAAGTACCAAGAGACCCAGTACTTC. It specifies CASSLKYQETQYF.

CDR3 nucleotides: TGTGCCAGCAGCGTAGAACTAACAGGGATTCAAGAGACCCAGTACTTC. Its translation is CASSVELTGIQETQYF. This sequence joins TRBV9 and TRBJ2-5, with a weak D call TRBD1 (6 bases). The CDR3 is made up of 16 amino acids. The V end lost 0 bases, the J end lost 2 bases, and 14 bases lay between the germline ends. In germline, CDR1 is SGDLS, CDR2 YYNGEE.

This chain links TRBV6-2 or TRBV6-3 with TRBJ2-3, with 10 bases identical to TRBD2. CDR3 length equals 15 residues. The V and J ends lost 5 bases and 6 bases, in that order; junction bases with no gene match: 8. Germline assignment: CDR1 MNHEY and CDR2 SVGEGT. This CDR3 is CASSDVAGGADTQYF. For the CDR3, the DNA is TGTGCCAGCAGTGACGTAGCGGGGGGCGCGGATACGCAGTATTTT.

This clonotype was detected only a few times. CDR3: CASSLEGAYEQYF. CDR3 coding DNA: TGCGCCAGCAGCTTGGAGGGCGCCTACGAGCAGTACTTC. The rearrangement links TRBV5-1 to TRBJ2-7, with D unclear. V shed 0 bases and J shed 2 bases, with 6 bases lying between them. Germline CDR1 and CDR2: SGHRS and YFSETQ. The CDR3 consists of 13 residues.

This clonotype showed up just a few times. The chain uses TRBV19 and TRBJ1-1, with 9 bases identical to TRBD1. Germline loops: CDR1 LNHDA, CDR2 SQIVND (reference sequence). V trimming: 6 bases; J trimming: 5 bases; junction bases outside the gene matches: 7. This CDR3 is built from 14 residues. The CDR3, as DNA: TGTGCCAGTAGACGGACAGGGGAAAGGACTGAAGCTTTCTTT. Its protein product is CASRRTGERTEAFF.

This clonotype came up many times. This chain uses TRBV24-1 with TRBJ2-3; 10 bases align to TRBD2. CDR1 and CDR2 (germline): KGHDR, SFDVKD. This CDR3 comprises 19 residues. Trimming at V came to 4 bases and at J to 2 bases, leaving 14 bases not matched to a gene. The CDR3: CATSDQSLAGGLSTDTQYF. The DNA of the CDR3 is TGTGCCACCAGTGACCAATCCTTAGCGGGGGGCCTTTCCACAGATACGCAGTATTTT.